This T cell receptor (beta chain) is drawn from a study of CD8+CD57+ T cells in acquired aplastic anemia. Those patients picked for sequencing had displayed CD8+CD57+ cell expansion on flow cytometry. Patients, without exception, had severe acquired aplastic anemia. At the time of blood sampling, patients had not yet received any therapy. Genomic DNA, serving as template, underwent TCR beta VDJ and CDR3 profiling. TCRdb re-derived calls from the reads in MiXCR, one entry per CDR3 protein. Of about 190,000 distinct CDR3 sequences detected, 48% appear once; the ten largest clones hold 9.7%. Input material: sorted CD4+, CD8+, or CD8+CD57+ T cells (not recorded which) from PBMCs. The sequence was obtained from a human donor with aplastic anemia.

The CDR3 nucleotides are TGCAGCGTTGGGGTTAATGGCAATCAGCCCCAGCATTTT. Protein sequence: CSVGVNGNQPQHF. The V gene is TRBV29-1, the J gene TRBJ1-5; the D is unclear. V lost 4 bases to trimming and J lost 2 bases, with 9 bases between them. Germline loops: CDR1 SQVTM, CDR2 ANQGSEA. The CDR3 runs to 13 residues.